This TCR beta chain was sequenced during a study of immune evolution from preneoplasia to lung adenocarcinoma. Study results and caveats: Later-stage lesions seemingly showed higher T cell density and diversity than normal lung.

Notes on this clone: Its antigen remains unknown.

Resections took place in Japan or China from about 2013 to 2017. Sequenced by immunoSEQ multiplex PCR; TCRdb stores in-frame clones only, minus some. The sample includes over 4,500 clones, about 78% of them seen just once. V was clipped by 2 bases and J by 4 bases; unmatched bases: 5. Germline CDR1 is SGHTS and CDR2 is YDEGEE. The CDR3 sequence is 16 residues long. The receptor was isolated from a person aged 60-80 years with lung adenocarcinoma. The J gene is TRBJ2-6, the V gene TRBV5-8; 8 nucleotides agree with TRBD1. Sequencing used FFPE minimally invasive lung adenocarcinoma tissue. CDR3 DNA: TGTGCCAGCAGCTTCCAGGGGGCGGTAGGGGCCAACGTCCTGACTTTC. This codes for CASSFQGAVGANVLTF.